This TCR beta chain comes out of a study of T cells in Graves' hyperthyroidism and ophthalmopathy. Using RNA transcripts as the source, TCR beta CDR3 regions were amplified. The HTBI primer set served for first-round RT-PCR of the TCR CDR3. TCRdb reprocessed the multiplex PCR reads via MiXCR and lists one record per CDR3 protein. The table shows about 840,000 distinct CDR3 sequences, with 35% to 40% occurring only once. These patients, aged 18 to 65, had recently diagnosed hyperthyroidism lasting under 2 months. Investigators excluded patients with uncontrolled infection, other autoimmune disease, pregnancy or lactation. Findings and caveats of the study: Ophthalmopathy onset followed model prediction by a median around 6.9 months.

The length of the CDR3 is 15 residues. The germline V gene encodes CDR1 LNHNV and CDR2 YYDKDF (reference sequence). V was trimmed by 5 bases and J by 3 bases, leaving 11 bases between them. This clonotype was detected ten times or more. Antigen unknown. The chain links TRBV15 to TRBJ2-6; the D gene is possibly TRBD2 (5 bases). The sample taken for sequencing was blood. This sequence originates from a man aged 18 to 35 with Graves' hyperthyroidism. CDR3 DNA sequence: TGTGCCACCAGCGGGGAGCAAGGTGGGGCCAACGTCCTGACTTTC. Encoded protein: CATSGEQGGANVLTF.